The entry that follows covers one TCR beta chain sequence. These data belong to a study of CD8 T cells in Susac syndrome. RNA, at about 0.5 to 1 ug, was reverse transcribed with random hexamers. By means of immunoSEQ multiplex PCR, TCR beta CDR3 spanning 54 Vbeta and 13 Jbeta underwent amplification. TCRdb re-called the immunoSEQ multiplex PCR reads through MiXCR, storing one row per CDR3 protein. The sample comprises about 200,000 distinct CDR3 sequences, 90% to 95% of which are singletons, and roughly 0.094% rests with the top ten. This receptor was obtained from a human donor with multiple sclerosis. Sequenced sample: CD4+ T cells from PBMCs.

CDR3 nucleotide sequence: TGTGCCAGCCATCGGGGACTCCGATACAATGAGCAGTTCTTC. This gives the protein CASHRGLRYNEQFF. The rearrangement links TRBV12-3 or TRBV12-4 to TRBJ2-1, with a possible D match to TRBD2 (6 bases). V gave up 8 bases and J gave up 4 bases, with 15 bases separating them. CDR3 size: 14 residues.